Listed below are T cell receptor beta chains from one sample, sequenced in a study of T-cell memory formation after mild COVID-19. One entry per CDR3 protein results from TCRdb running MiXCR on the 5' RACE reads. The table has roughly 250,000 distinct CDR3 sequences, around 17% seen once. Sequencing was performed on PBMCs or a T cell subset sorted from them (not recorded which). These TCRs come from a man younger than 35 who had mild COVID-19 (a few samples of this study predate the infection). Cell type and time point are not known. Both conserved end residues are part of each CDR3. A D gene is named only where the DNA matches it firmly. Where a row states a size, it is once, few, many or the class of an expanded clone; other rows omit it.

abundance	j_gene	d_gene	v_gene	CDR3nt	CDR3aa
-	TRBJ1-2	TRBD1	TRBV27	TGTGCCAGCAGTTTACGGCGACAGGGGGCTTCTGGTGGCTACACCTTC	CASSLRRQGASGGYTF
few	TRBJ2-6	-	TRBV5-4	TGTGCCAGCAGCCCCCCGGGGGCCAGCTCTGGGGCCAACGTCCTGACTTTC	CASSPPGASSGANVLTF
few	TRBJ2-3	-	TRBV20-1	TGCAGTGCTAGACGGGACCCGCGTGTAGGTGATACGCAGTATTTT	CSARRDPRVGDTQYF
few	TRBJ1-4	-	TRBV7-9	TGTGCCAGCAGCTTAAAGGGTTGGGAGGAAAAACTGTTTTTT	CASSLKGWEEKLFF
few	TRBJ2-2	-	TRBV14	TGTGCCAGCAGCCAAGACCCGGGGCTCGGGGAGCTGTTTTTT	CASSQDPGLGELFF
-	TRBJ2-1	TRBD2	TRBV5-1	TGCGCCAGCAGCTTGAACGGGGGGGCCAGTGAGCAGTTCTTC	CASSLNGGASEQFF
few	TRBJ1-1	-	TRBV15	TGTGCCACCAGCAGAGAGGGGAACACTGAAGCTTTCTTT	CATSREGNTEAFF
few	TRBJ2-3	-	TRBV11-2	TGTGCCAGCAGCTTATACGGGGGCAGCGCGGATACGCAGTATTTT	CASSLYGGSADTQYF
few	TRBJ1-6	-	TRBV6-2/TRBV6-3	TGTGCCAGCAGTCGGGACGCAGCGAATTCACCCCTCCACTTT	CASSRDAANSPLHF
-	TRBJ2-3	-	TRBV4-1	TGCGCCAGCAGCCAAGATCGTCGGGGGCAGGGCACAGATACGCAGTATTTT	CASSQDRRGQGTDTQYF
few	TRBJ1-1	-	TRBV12-3/TRBV12-4	TGTGCCAGCAGCCCTGGGGAGGGGTGGACTGAAGCTTTCTTT	CASSPGEGWTEAFF
-	TRBJ1-1	-	TRBV11-2	TGTGCCAGCAGAGCGGGGTCAAACACTGAAGCTTTCTTT	CASRAGSNTEAFF
few	TRBJ2-2	-	TRBV7-9	TGTGCCAGCAGCCGCCCAGGGAGTTCGGGCACCGGGGAGCTGTTTTTT	CASSRPGSSGTGELFF
-	TRBJ2-3	-	TRBV4-1	TGCGCCAGCAGCCTGAGAAGGGGGATCCTCACAGATACGCAGTATTTT	CASSLRRGILTDTQYF
-	TRBJ1-5	TRBD1	TRBV5-1	TGCGCCAGCAGACCGGACAGGGGCAATCAGCCCCAGCATTTT	CASRPDRGNQPQHF
-	TRBJ2-7	-	TRBV9	TGTGCCAGCAGCGCCGCCGATGGGGGGATGAGGTCCTACGAGCAGTACTTC	CASSAADGGMRSYEQYF
-	TRBJ1-2	-	TRBV6-6	TGTGCCAGCAGTTACTCGATCGCCTCAACTGGGGGCTACACCTTC	CASSYSIASTGGYTF
few	TRBJ1-5	-	TRBV10-3	TGTGCCATTCGGTCGTCGTCAGATCAGCCCCAGCATTTT	CAIRSSSDQPQHF
few	TRBJ2-3	-	TRBV5-1	TGCGCCAGCAGCCCCAAATTAACAGATACGCAGTATTTT	CASSPKLTDTQYF
few	TRBJ1-2	TRBD1	TRBV7-2	TGTGCCAGCAGCTTATCGACCAGGGGGGGTGGCTACACCTTC	CASSLSTRGGGYTF
few	TRBJ1-1	-	TRBV5-1	TGCGCCAGCAGCTTCTCGCGGGGTTTCACTGAAGCTTTCTTT	CASSFSRGFTEAFF
-	TRBJ2-7	TRBD2	TRBV3-1	TGTGCCAGCAGCCCCTTCGGGGGAGCGGGGGGTTTCTACGAGCAGTACTTC	CASSPFGGAGGFYEQYF
few	TRBJ2-1	-	TRBV6-5	TGTGCCAGCAGTCAATGGTCGGGGGACTACAATGAGCAGTTCTTC	CASSQWSGDYNEQFF
-	TRBJ1-2	-	TRBV5-5	TGTGCCAGCAGCTTGAAGGGGGGAAACTATGGCTACACCTTC	CASSLKGGNYGYTF
few	TRBJ1-2	-	TRBV6-5	TGTGCCAGCAGTTACTCGAACAAGGGAGTTTATGGCTACACCTTC	CASSYSNKGVYGYTF
-	TRBJ2-5	TRBD2	TRBV7-2	TGTGCCAGCAGCACGGCCTTAGCGGGGATGGAGACCCAGTACTTC	CASSTALAGMETQYF
-	TRBJ1-5	-	TRBV12-3/TRBV12-4	TGTGCCAGCAGCCACGGACGGGCTAGACAGCCCCAGCATTTT	CASSHGRARQPQHF
few	TRBJ1-6	TRBD1	TRBV5-1	TGCGCCAGCAGCTTTGGGGGGACAGATAATTCACCCCTCCACTTT	CASSFGGTDNSPLHF
few	TRBJ2-5	TRBD2	TRBV12-3/TRBV12-4	TGTGCCAGCAGTTTTAACTCGGGGGGGACCCAGTACTTC	CASSFNSGGTQYF
few	TRBJ2-3	-	TRBV28	TGTGCCAGCAGATCCTCCCGGGACTTAGATACGCAGTATTTT	CASRSSRDLDTQYF
-	TRBJ2-3	TRBD2	TRBV4-3	TGCGCCAGCAGCCCTTTGGGGACTACAACCACAGATACGCAGTATTTT	CASSPLGTTTTDTQYF
-	TRBJ1-1	-	TRBV9	TGTGCCAGCAGCGTAGAAGTCCACACTGAAGCTTTCTTT	CASSVEVHTEAFF
few	TRBJ2-3	-	TRBV12-5	TGTGCTAGTGGTTTCGATAGCACAGATACGCAGTATTTT	CASGFDSTDTQYF
-	TRBJ1-1	-	TRBV6-1	TGTGCCAGCATTACGGACGGCGCTGAAGCTTTCTTT	CASITDGAEAFF
-	TRBJ1-1	-	TRBV7-9	TGTGCCAGCAACCCTGACGGGAACACTGAAGCTTTCTTT	CASNPDGNTEAFF
-	TRBJ1-6	TRBD1	TRBV7-2	TGTGCCAGCAGCCATGGGACAGGGGATAATTCACCCCTCCACTTT	CASSHGTGDNSPLHF
-	TRBJ1-1	-	TRBV21-1	TGTGCCAGCAGCCTTAGAGGCTCCACTGAAGCTTTCTTT	CASSLRGSTEAFF
many	TRBJ1-6	-	TRBV25-1	TGTGCCAGCAGCGTCCACGAGTATTCACCCCTCCACTTT	CASSVHEYSPLHF
many	TRBJ2-2	-	TRBV5-1	TGCGCCAGCAGCCTCAGCGAGGCCGGGGAGCTGTTTTTT	CASSLSEAGELFF
-	TRBJ2-5	TRBD2	TRBV7-2	TGTGCCAGCAGCTTAGTATTCGCGGGGGGGGAGACCCAGTACTTC	CASSLVFAGGETQYF
-	TRBJ2-7	-	TRBV12-3/TRBV12-4	TGTGCCAGCAGCCTAACTAGAATCCACGAGCAGTACTTC	CASSLTRIHEQYF
few	TRBJ2-3	-	TRBV5-1	TGCGCCAGCAGCTTATGGGCCGAGCCCACAGATACGCAGTATTTT	CASSLWAEPTDTQYF
-	TRBJ1-1	-	TRBV18	TGTGCCAGCTCACCACTACTCAGGGCAGGAGAAGCTTTCTTT	CASSPLLRAGEAFF